A single TCR beta chain is shown here with its context. This sample is drawn from a study of blood T cell repertoires in COVID-19. Whole-study context: The United States, Italy and Spain supplied acute and convalescent COVID-19 samples. Sample material is recorded as cDNA or gDNA derived from T cells, B-cell-depleted T cells, or PBMCs.

In the source study's methods: Amplification from reference gene primers served as the basis for estimated nucleated cell counts. Only in-frame clones appear in the TCRdb table, and some are missing; sequencing was by immunoSEQ multiplex PCR. V, J and clone size derive from that table, while D and trimming were established from the DNA sequence. The repertoire consists of 120,000 or so clones, with over 75% occurring once and the leading ten covering approximately 8.1%. Germline loops: CDR1 MNHEY, CDR2 SVGEGT. The CDR3 has 12 amino acids. V lost 6 bases and J 4 bases, leaving 9 bases between the germline ends.

This receptor was taken from a man aged 50-59 years with acute or convalescent COVID-19. V usage is TRBV6-2 or TRBV6-3 and J usage is TRBJ1-2; no clear D gene. Sequencing used peripheral blood. The CDR3 region is CASSPSAYGYTF. The CDR3 bases are TGTGCCAGCAGCCCCAGCGCCTATGGCTACACCTTC.